These 9 T cell receptor beta chains were all obtained from the same sample, sequenced in a study of blood T cell repertoires in COVID-19 (TCRdb year 2020). The library came from the immunoSEQ multiplex PCR assay. TCRdb provides this immuneACCESS table in a form limited to in-frame rearrangements. Some clones are lacking; in checked studies, under half of them reflect an unresolved V gene, and why the rest are absent is not known. The sample table holds about 280,000 clones, of which 80% to 90% were seen once. The ten most abundant clones make up approximately 10% of the sample. The source material was peripheral blood. Receptors were obtained from a woman between 70 and 85 years old with acute or convalescent COVID-19.

The V and J genes are TRBV19 and TRBJ1-6; D remains unclear. The germline gives CDR1 LNHDA, CDR2 SQIVND (reference sequence). The CDR3 is 14 residues long. Deletions cut 6 bases from V and 4 bases from J, with 10 bases between. The CDR3 DNA reads TGTGCCAGTAGCCAACTAGGATATAATTCACCCCTCCACTTT. Its translation: CASSQLGYNSPLHF.

The genes are TRBV18 and TRBJ2-1, with 12 bases fitting TRBD2. Germline V gene sequence: CDR1 KGHSH, CDR2 LQKENI. CDR3 length: 16 amino acids. The trim removed 3 bases at V and 10 bases at J, leaving 10 bases unmatched. The CDR3 DNA is TGTGCCAGCTCACCCTTAAAGGCCGGACTAGCGGGGGAGCAGTTCTTC. As protein: CASSPLKAGLAGEQFF.

This clone turned up a few times. The chain's CDR3 is CATSAGNDQPQHF. The CDR3 coding sequence is TGTGCCACCTCGGCAGGGAACGATCAGCCCCAGCATTTT. The chain couples TRBV15 to TRBJ1-5, with a tentative D call TRBD1 (5 bases). Germline V gene data show CDR1 as LNHNV and CDR2 as YYDKDF (reference sequence). V shed 8 bases and J shed 5 bases, with 13 bases lying between them. This CDR3 has 13 residues.

This clone was seen more than once but under ten times. The chain carries TRBV15 and TRBJ1-2; D is uncertain. The CDR3 contains 14 residues. Trimming removed 0 bases at V and 3 bases at J, with 8 bases between. Germline CDR1 and CDR2: LNHNV and YYDKDF (reference sequence). For the CDR3, the DNA is TGTGCCACCAGCAGAGAAAACGGAGACTATGGCTACACCTTC. It codes for CATSRENGDYGYTF. Supplemented by reference TRBV15 and TRBJ1-2, the full variable domain reads DAMVIQNPRYQVTQFGKPVTLSCSQTLNHNVMYWYQQKSSQAPKLLFHYYDKDFNNEADTPDNFQSRRPNTSFCFLDIRSPGLGDTAMYLCATSRENGDYGYTFGSGTRLTVV.

This clone was seen only once. This CDR3 is also generated by other DNA sequences in the sample. The chain employs TRBV4-2 and TRBJ1-2; D call uncertain. This CDR3 has 12 amino acids. V lost 3 bases and J lost 2, with 4 bases in between. Germline CDR1 LGHNA, CDR2 YNFKEQ. The CDR3 is CASSQSNYGYTF. The CDR3 bases are TGTGCCAGCAGCCAGAGCAACTATGGCTACACCTTC.

The chain combines TRBV10-1 with TRBJ1-1; D is uncertain. The germline V and J ends were trimmed by 9 bases and 5 bases, with 13 bases remaining between them. CDR1 is WNHNN, CDR2 SYGVQD, per germline (reference sequence). CDR3 length: 12 residues. Here the CDR3 reads CASSSPGTEAFF. As DNA, the CDR3 is TGCGCCAGTAGTAGTCCGGGGACTGAAGCTTTCTTT.

The chain couples TRBV6-2 or TRBV6-3 to TRBJ2-3; weak D call: TRBD2 (5 bases). The V end was cut by 0 bases, the J end by 2 bases, with 9 bases between. In germline, CDR1 is MNHEY, CDR2 SVGEGT. The CDR3 runs to 15 residues. Here the CDR3 reads CASSYSRAFTDTQYF. The CDR3 coding sequence is TGTGCCAGCAGTTACTCGAGGGCCTTCACAGATACGCAGTATTTT.

The chain employs TRBV7-3 and TRBJ2-1; TRBD2 matches at 10 bases. V lost 1 base, J lost 9 bases, and 6 bases stayed unmatched. The CDR3 is 15 amino acids. Germline assignment: CDR1 SGHTA and CDR2 FQGTGA. The CDR3 loop is CASSLMSGGAGEQFF. CDR3 DNA: TGTGCCAGCAGCTTAATGAGCGGGGGGGCTGGTGAGCAGTTCTTC.

The gene calls are TRBV6-4 and TRBJ1-1, with D maybe TRBD1 (6 bases). This CDR3 comprises 14 residues. Trimming left V 5 bases short and J 1 base short, with 11 bases between. Germline-derived CDR1 and CDR2 are MRHNA and SNTAGT. The CDR3 reads CASSIGQTNTEAFF. DNA of the CDR3: TGTGCCAGCAGTATAGGACAGACGAACACTGAAGCTTTCTTT.